This TCR beta chain was identified in a study of blood T cell repertoires in COVID-19. The overall study: Spain, Italy and the United States supplied samples that represented acute and convalescent COVID-19.

Germline loops: CDR1 MDHEN, CDR2 SYDVKM. Deletions cut 8 bases from V and 7 bases from J, with 12 bases between. The CDR3 length is 12 residues. Membership in each cohort depended on participant-reported clinical history. Recovery among Cohort 3 donors was established by two negative PCRs, clearance, or symptom resolution. This clone was recorded only once. Assay: immunoSEQ multiplex PCR; the TCRdb copy retains only in-frame clones and omits some. The sample holds almost 400,000 clones; approximately 89% are singletons and the top ten take 1.7%. Sequenced: PBMCs or T cells enriched from blood (not recorded which). This TCR was recovered from a woman in her twenties or thirties who had recovered from COVID-19. This chain connects TRBV28 to TRBJ1-3; D is uncertain. CDR3 in amino acids: CASRLGRNTIYF. The CDR3 nucleotides read TGTGCCAGCCGCTTGGGCCGGAACACCATATATTTT. Filled out from reference TRBV28 and TRBJ1-3, the complete variable domain reads DVKVTQSSRYLVKRTGEKVFLECVQDMDHENMFWYRQDPGLGLRLIYFSYDVKMKEKGDIPEGYSVSREKKERFSLILESASTNQTSMYLCASRLGRNTIYFGEGSWLTVV.